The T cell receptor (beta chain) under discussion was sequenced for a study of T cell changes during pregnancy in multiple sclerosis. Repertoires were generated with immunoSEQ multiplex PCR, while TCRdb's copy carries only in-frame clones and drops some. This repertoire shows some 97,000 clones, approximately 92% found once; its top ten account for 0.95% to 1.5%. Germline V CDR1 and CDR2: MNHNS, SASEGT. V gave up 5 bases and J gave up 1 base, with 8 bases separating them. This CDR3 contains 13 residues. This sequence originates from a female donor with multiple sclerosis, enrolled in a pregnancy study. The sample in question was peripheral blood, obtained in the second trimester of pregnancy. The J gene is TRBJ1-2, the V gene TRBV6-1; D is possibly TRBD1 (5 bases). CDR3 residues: CASSLDSNYGYTF. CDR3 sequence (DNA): TGTGCCAGCAGTCTTGACAGTAACTATGGCTACACCTTC.